This is a list of T cell receptor beta chains from one sample in a study of blood T cell repertoires in COVID-19. Libraries were prepared by immunoSEQ multiplex PCR; TCRdb keeps only in-frame clonotypes and omits some of them. Of more than 200,000 clones in the sample, around 88% are singletons; the top ten hold around 1.5%. Input material: peripheral blood. The receptors here all came from an elderly man with acute or convalescent COVID-19. CDR3s leave out the opening cysteine and the closing phenylalanine or tryptophan. The order of the fields is V gene, J gene, CDR3 protein.

>TRBV5-5|TRBJ1-3
ASSPWGVTGNTIY
>TRBV5-1|TRBJ1-6
ASSQAQGATRTLH
>TRBV9|TRBJ1-6
ASSVGGGRESPLH
>TRBV5-1|TRBJ2-7
ASSLGSSGSYEQY
>TRBV28|TRBJ1-5
ASSLFPLAIQH
>TRBV28|TRBJ2-3
ASSYPRGLLGTDTQY
>TRBV9|TRBJ2-2
ASSRGQPNTGELF
>TRBV5-1|TRBJ1-1
ASSWGESGTEAF
>TRBV2|TRBJ2-3
ASSASGSFRDTQY
>TRBV3-1/TRBV3-2|TRBJ2-5
ASSQELTQETQY
>TRBV2|TRBJ2-5
ASSYTGIGETQY